These 28 T cell receptor beta chains originate from one sample sequenced in a study of blood T cell repertoires in COVID-19. Data came from immunoSEQ multiplex PCR; TCRdb stores just in-frame clones and leaves some out. The profile shows about 62,000 clones, approximately 90% of them singletons. The sequencing input was peripheral blood. All receptors derive from an older woman with COVID-19, enrolled during active disease.

The chain uses TRBV30 and TRBJ2-7, with a weak D call TRBD1 (6 bases). Germline CDR1 is GTSNPN and CDR2 is SVGIG (reference sequence). This CDR3 is 12 amino acids long. The V end was cut by 5 bases, the J end by 2 bases, with 10 bases between. The CDR3 sequence: CAWLQGTYEQYF. The CDR3 DNA is TGTGCCTGGCTGCAGGGGACCTACGAGCAGTACTTC.

This chain links TRBV5-8 with TRBJ2-5, with 8 bases lining up with TRBD2. CDR1 is SGHTS and CDR2 is YDEGEE in the germline V gene. The CDR3 sequence is 12 residues long. V was clipped by 5 bases and J by 5 bases; unmatched bases: 2. CDR3 loop: CASRAGDETQYF. CDR3 nucleotides: TGTGCCAGCAGAGCGGGAGATGAGACCCAGTACTTC.

The CDR3 here is CASSLVDSGYGYTF. The CDR3 nucleotides are TGTGCCAGCAGCTTAGTAGACAGTGGCTATGGCTACACCTTC. The chain links TRBV7-9 to TRBJ1-2; tentatively, D is TRBD1 (5 bases). CDR3 length: 14 amino acids. The V gene's germline CDR1 is SEHNR and CDR2 FQNEAQ (reference sequence). V was shortened by 1 base and J by 4 bases, with 10 bases between the two germline ends.

V and J are TRBV7-3 and TRBJ1-6; 7 nucleotides align to TRBD1. Germline CDR1 is SGHTA and CDR2 is FQGTGA. The CDR3 is made up of 16 amino acids. J was trimmed by 0 bases and V by 5 bases; bases with no gene match: 4. This CDR3 is CASSPGQVSYNSPLHF. CDR3 sequence (DNA): TGTGCCAGCAGCCCTGGACAGGTCTCCTATAATTCACCCCTCCACTTT.

This clone has more than one count but fewer than ten. This chain links TRBV4-3 with TRBJ1-6; D remains ambiguous. V lost 3 bases and J lost 7, with 13 bases in between. CDR3 length: 15 amino acids. Germline V CDR1 and CDR2: LGHNA, YSLEER. The CDR3 is CASSQDGRENSPLHF. The CDR3 DNA is TGCGCCAGCAGCCAGGACGGCCGGGAAAATTCACCCCTCCACTTT.

J is TRBJ1-2 and V is TRBV4-1; D gene uncertain. The length of the CDR3 is 16 residues. The V end lost 3 bases, the J end lost 8 bases, and 22 bases lay between the germline ends. Germline CDR1 MGHRA, CDR2 YSYEKL. The CDR3 loop reads CASSQGGSRPMGGYTF. CDR3 DNA: TGCGCCAGCAGCCAGGGAGGGAGTCGCCCTATGGGAGGCTACACCTTC.

This chain joins TRBV11-2 and TRBJ2-1, with 11 positions matching TRBD1. The junction had 4 bases not matched to a gene; V was cut back by 3 bases and J by 6 bases. The V gene's germline CDR1 is SGHAT and CDR2 FQNNGV. The CDR3 sequence is 15 residues long. This CDR3 reads CASSFSGTGGNEQFF. The CDR3 coding sequence is TGTGCCAGCAGCTTTTCCGGGACAGGGGGCAATGAGCAGTTCTTC.

This sequence joins TRBV24-1 and TRBJ1-5; D uncertain. The V gene lost 3 bases and the J gene lost 2 bases, with 10 bases spanning the gap. The CDR3 contains 15 residues. Germline V gives CDR1 KGHDR, CDR2 SFDVKD. The CDR3 loop reads CATSDPGAGNQPQHF. As DNA, the CDR3 is TGTGCCACCAGTGATCCCGGCGCGGGCAATCAGCCCCAGCATTTT.

CDR3 region: CASSQDRLGTQYF. The CDR3, as DNA: TGCGCCAGCAGCCAAGACAGGCTCGGTACGCAGTATTTT. This rearrangement joins TRBV4-3 to TRBJ2-3; D gene ambiguous. CDR1 is LGHNA, CDR2 YSLEER, per germline. V was cut by 0 bases and J by 8 bases, with 9 bases left in between. The CDR3 is made up of 13 amino acids.

The V call is TRBV19, the J call TRBJ1-2; 11 nucleotides match TRBD1. Trimming at V came to 9 bases and at J to 7 bases, leaving 10 bases not matched to a gene. The CDR3 is made up of 14 amino acids. Germline V lookup: CDR1 LNHDA, CDR2 SQIVND (reference sequence). CDR3 DNA: TGTGCCAGCCAATACAGGACAGGGGGCCTTGGCTACACCTTC. Translated: CASQYRTGGLGYTF.

The CDR3 region is CACGTGGAGGELFF. DNA for the CDR3: TGTGCCTGTGGGACAGGGGGAGCTGGCGGGGAGCTGTTTTTT. V usage is TRBV30 and J usage is TRBJ2-2; TRBD1 agrees at 11 bases. The junction had 7 bases not matched to a gene; V was cut back by 6 bases and J by 7 bases. CDR3 length: 14 residues. The germline CDR1 and CDR2 sequences are GTSNPN and SVGIG (reference sequence).

The chain joins TRBV2 to TRBJ2-5, with D perhaps TRBD2 (6 bases). This CDR3 is 14 amino acids long. CDR1 SNHLY and CDR2 FYNNEI come from the germline V gene. Trimming took off 8 bases at V and 4 bases at J, with 17 bases between the two ends. CDR3 loop: CASSRRVARETQYF. The CDR3 bases are TGTGCCAGCTCCCGGAGGGTTGCACGAGAGACCCAGTACTTC.

The genes are TRBV5-6 and TRBJ1-1; TRBD1 might be the D (5 bases). V shed 1 base and J shed 7 bases, with 11 bases lying between them. Germline values: CDR1 SGHDT, CDR2 YYEEEE. The CDR3 sequence is 13 residues long. The CDR3 nucleotides are TGTGCCAGCAGCTTGAGGCAGGGTGGTGAAGCTTTCTTT. Encoded protein: CASSLRQGGEAFF.

V is TRBV7-3 and J is TRBJ2-7, with 7 bases aligning to TRBD1. Germline values: CDR1 SGHTA, CDR2 FQGTGA. After removal of 3 bases from V and 4 bases from J, the junction contained 3 bases not matched to a gene. There are 13 residues in the CDR3. CDR3 residues: CASSFTGEYEQYF. CDR3 bases: TGTGCCAGCAGCTTTACAGGGGAGTACGAGCAGTACTTC.

V and J are TRBV12-3 or TRBV12-4 and TRBJ2-2; TRBD2 matches 8 bases. The CDR3 sequence is 13 residues long. Germline trimming cut 6 bases from V and 5 bases from J; bases unmatched to any gene: 2. The CDR3 DNA is TGTGCCAGCAGGACTAGCGCTACCGGGGAGCTGTTTTTT. This gives the protein CASRTSATGELFF.

The chain carries TRBV9 and TRBJ2-1; 15 bases match TRBD2. This CDR3 spans 20 amino acids. Germline V gene sequence: CDR1 SGDLS, CDR2 YYNGEE. V dropped 0 bases and J dropped 0; count of bases not matched to a gene: 7. Here the CDR3 reads CASSVATGTSGGSSYNEQFF. CDR3 DNA sequence: TGTGCCAGCAGCGTAGCCACAGGGACTAGCGGGGGGAGCTCCTACAATGAGCAGTTCTTC.

The J gene is TRBJ2-1, the V gene TRBV7-2; D is possibly TRBD1 (5 bases). V gave up 1 base and J gave up 2 bases, with 9 bases separating them. The CDR3 contains 15 residues. The germline gives CDR1 SGHTA, CDR2 FQGNSA. CDR3: CASSLVGATYNEQFF. Here the CDR3 DNA reads TGTGCCAGCAGCTTAGTAGGGGCTACCTACAATGAGCAGTTCTTC.

This chain joins TRBV7-9 and TRBJ2-3; the match to TRBD2 covers 10 bases. J gave up 2 bases and V 1 base, and 3 bases lay outside the gene matches. CDR3 size: 16 residues. Germline V gene lookup returns CDR1 SEHNR and CDR2 FQNEAQ (reference sequence). This chain's CDR3 is CASSLGLAGTTDTQYF. DNA of the CDR3: TGTGCCAGCAGCTTAGGACTAGCGGGCACCACAGATACGCAGTATTTT. Supplemented by reference TRBV7-9 and TRBJ2-3, the full variable domain reads DTGVSQNPRHKITKRGQNVTFRCDPISEHNRLYWYRQTLGQGPEFLTYFQNEAQLEKSRLLSDRFSAERPKGSFSTLEIQRTEQGDSAMYLCASSLGLAGTTDTQYFGPGTRLTVL.

The table lists this clone with a few counts. This chain joins TRBV27 and TRBJ2-7; 7 nucleotides agree with TRBD2. The CDR3 sequence is 15 residues long. Germline V gene lookup returns CDR1 MNHEY and CDR2 SMNVEV (reference sequence). Trimming cost V 4 bases and J 3 bases; bases outside gene matches: 9. In DNA, the CDR3 is TGTGCCAGCAGTTCCCTGTCAGCGGGGAACTACGAGCAGTACTTC. Its translation is CASSSLSAGNYEQYF.

This chain uses TRBV27 with TRBJ2-7; TRBD1 agrees at 9 bases. Germline V gene sequence: CDR1 MNHEY, CDR2 SMNVEV (reference sequence). The CDR3 length is 16 residues. V lost 7 bases to trimming and J lost 0 bases; unmatched junction nucleotides: 10. The CDR3 DNA sequence: TGTGCCAGCACTCGAGCCGGGACAGGGCGCTCCTACGAGCAGTACTTC. Protein product: CASTRAGTGRSYEQYF.

The chain recombines TRBV9 with TRBJ1-3, with D unresolved. This CDR3 is 13 amino acids long. Trimming removed 0 bases from V and 7 bases from J, with 8 bases in between. CDR1 is SGDLS and CDR2 is YYNGEE in the germline V gene. The CDR3 loop reads CASSVGRGNTIYF. In DNA form, the CDR3 reads TGTGCCAGCAGCGTAGGGAGAGGCAACACCATATATTTT.

The chain carries TRBV2 and TRBJ1-1, with 7 bases lining up with TRBD1. The CDR3 has 14 residues. V was pared by 4 bases and J by 4 bases, with 6 bases of the junction left unmatched. Germline-derived CDR1 and CDR2 are SNHLY and FYNNEI. The CDR3, as DNA: TGTGCCAGCAGTGCGGAGGGGGCGCGCACTGAAGCTTTCTTT. Protein sequence: CASSAEGARTEAFF.

The chain joins TRBV11-2 to TRBJ2-3; D gene ambiguous. Deletions cut 5 bases from V and 5 bases from J, with 5 bases between. The germline gives CDR1 SGHAT, CDR2 FQNNGV. The CDR3 contains 11 residues. The CDR3 DNA reads as TGTGCCAGCAGCCACAGAGATACGCAGTATTTT. Translating it yields CASSHRDTQYF.

The chain recombines TRBV30 with TRBJ1-1; TRBD1 might be the D (5 bases). The germline V gene encodes CDR1 GTSNPN and CDR2 SVGIG (reference sequence). The length of the CDR3 is 14 residues. Trimming shortened V by 2 bases and J by 0 bases, and 10 bases separated the two germline ends. This chain's CDR3 is CAWSRQFMNTEAFF. In DNA, the CDR3 is TGTGCCTGGAGTAGACAGTTCATGAACACTGAAGCTTTCTTT.

This clone was recorded once. The gene calls are TRBV6-4 and TRBJ2-7, with 10 bases matching TRBD1. This CDR3 spans 14 amino acids. Trimming cost V 6 bases and J 1 base; bases outside gene matches: 3. In germline, CDR1 is MRHNA, CDR2 SNTAGT. CDR3 residues: CASSPGQGSYEQYF. CDR3 DNA: TGTGCCAGCAGCCCGGGACAGGGGTCCTACGAGCAGTACTTC.

In its sample, this clone is large (0.1 to 1%). The genes are TRBV5-1 and TRBJ2-1; TRBD2 agrees at 8 bases. The germline gives CDR1 SGHRS, CDR2 YFSETQ. With 10 bases clipped from V and 3 bases from J, the junction kept 12 bases outside the gene matches. The CDR3 covers 15 residues. CDR3 loop: CAFKGGRRFYNEQFF. The CDR3 DNA follows: TGCGCCTTCAAGGGCGGGAGGAGGTTCTACAATGAGCAGTTCTTC. Variable domain in full (rest from reference TRBV5-1 and TRBJ2-1): KAGVTQTPRYLIKTRGQQVTLSCSPISGHRSVSWYQQTPGQGLQFLFEYFSETQRNKGNFPGRFSGRQFSNSRSEMNVSTLELGDSALYLCAFKGGRRFYNEQFFGPGTRLTVL.

The V call is TRBV5-4, the J call TRBJ1-2; TRBD1 matches at 9 bases. J was trimmed by 6 bases and V by 0 bases; bases with no gene match: 6. Germline V gene sequence: CDR1 SGHNT, CDR2 YYREEE (reference sequence). The CDR3 length is 15 residues. The CDR3: CASSLGGQGIDGYTF. CDR3 DNA: TGTGCCAGCAGCTTGGGGGGACAGGGAATTGATGGCTACACCTTC. Based on the CDR3 plus reference TRBV5-4 and TRBJ1-2, the full variable domain is ETGVTQSPTHLIKTRGQQVTLRCSSQSGHNTVSWYQQALGQGPQFIFQYYREEENGRGNFPPRFSGLQFPNYSSELNVNALELDDSALYLCASSLGGQGIDGYTFGSGTRLTVV.

This clone was counted once. This chain links TRBV18 with TRBJ2-1; weak D call: TRBD2 (5 bases). The CDR3 spans 13 residues. Germline V gene data show CDR1 as KGHSH and CDR2 as LQKENI. V gave up 0 bases and J gave up 9 bases, with 9 bases separating them. CDR3 sequence reads: CASSPPAGGEQFF. The CDR3 nucleotides read TGTGCCAGCTCACCACCGGCAGGAGGTGAGCAGTTCTTC.